The 3 T cell receptor beta chains in this list originate from one sample, sequenced in a study of T cell responses to AZD1222 COVID-19 vaccine. Profiled with immunoSEQ multiplex PCR; TCRdb holds only in-frame clones, not every one. The repertoire includes roughly 150,000 clones, 80% to 95% of them detected once, and about 2.5% sits in the top ten. The specimen was peripheral blood, collected on day 0 of AZD1222 vaccination. Every receptor here comes from an adult in good health.

The rearrangement joins TRBV6-2 or TRBV6-3 to TRBJ1-3, with TRBD1 matching over 7 bases. The CDR3 spans 15 residues. J lost 3 bases, V lost 5 bases, and 7 bases had no gene match. Germline V gene data show CDR1 as MNHEY and CDR2 as SVGEGT. CDR3 sequence: CASSGRDSIGNTIYF. The DNA for the CDR3 is TGTGCCAGCAGTGGGAGGGACAGCATTGGAAACACCATATATTTT.

The rearrangement links TRBV30 to TRBJ2-6; D may be TRBD1 (6 bases). Germline CDR1 and CDR2: GTSNPN and SVGIG (reference sequence). The ends were cut back, 4 bases at V and 2 bases at J, with 15 bases in the middle. The CDR3 length is 16 residues. The CDR3 nucleotides are TGTGCCTGGAAGACAGGTCAGAGAACTGGGGCCAACGTCCTGACTTTC. The encoded protein is CAWKTGQRTGANVLTF.

This chain links TRBV21-1 with TRBJ1-3. TRBV21-1 is described as a pseudogene. CDR3 length: 13 residues. CDR3 sequence: CASSNVPGNTIYF. CDR3 nucleotide sequence: TGTGCCAGCAGCAATGTACCTGGAAACACCATATATTTT.